This T cell receptor (beta chain) was captured by sequencing in a study of CD8+ T cells in alopecia areata. The sequencing template was cDNA reverse transcribed from extracted RNA. Generated by immunoSEQ multiplex PCR, the TCRdb table keeps only in-frame clones and is missing some. Of about 64,000 clones listed, roughly 45% are singletons. The sequence derives from a human donor with alopecia areata. The sequencing input was NKG2D-low CD8+ T cells sorted from blood.

For the CDR3, the DNA is TGTGCCAGCAGCGGAGGGGCTCCAGGCGAGCAGTACTTC. Translating it yields CASSGGAPGEQYF. The V and J genes are TRBV7-6 and TRBJ2-7; D might be TRBD2 (6 bases). The CDR3 totals 13 residues. Trimming removed 5 bases from V and 6 bases from J, with 14 bases in between. Germline assignment: CDR1 SGHVS and CDR2 FNYEAQ.